These 9 T cell receptor beta chains share one sample of origin, sequenced in a study of regulatory T cells in long-lasting Graves disease. Time point here: newly diagnosed GD, antithyroid drugs for less than 3 months. The TCR library was prepared using RNA isolated from PBMCs. Construction of the TCR beta libraries employed iRepertoire HTBI primers in conjunction with Arm-PCR of CDR3 regions. TCRdb analysed the multiplex PCR reads with MiXCR anew, one entry per CDR3 protein. The data show hundreds of thousands of distinct CDR3 sequences, about 13% seen once. This sample also appeared in a second study, on T cells in Graves' hyperthyroidism and ophthalmopathy.

This specimen consisted of peripheral blood mononuclear cells (PBMCs), obtained at new diagnosis, from a patient treated with antithyroid drugs. These receptors all come from a man aged 25-40 years with Graves disease.

The table lists this clonotype with many counts. CDR3 loop: CATSDGLANEQFF. CDR3 nucleotides: TGTGCCACCAGTGACGGACTAGCCAATGAGCAGTTCTTC. This chain links TRBV24-1 with TRBJ2-1, with TRBD2 matching 8 bases. CDR3 length equals 13 residues. From germline, CDR1 is KGHDR and CDR2 SFDVKD. The J segment lost 6 bases and the V segment lost 4 bases, leaving 1 base of the junction unmatched.

This clonotype has just a few counts. The gene calls are TRBV20-1 and TRBJ2-4; D call uncertain. V lost 1 base and J 3 bases, leaving 13 bases between the germline ends. Germline-derived CDR1 and CDR2 are DFQATT and SNEGSKA (reference sequence). The CDR3 length is 15 residues. The CDR3 here is CSARGPQQVKNIQYF. The CDR3 nucleotides read TGCAGTGCTAGAGGACCCCAGCAGGTCAAAAACATTCAGTACTTC.

The chain links TRBV30 to TRBJ1-5, with 12 bases lining up with TRBD1. This CDR3 contains 14 residues. Trimming cost V 7 bases and J 6 bases; bases outside gene matches: 7. Per the germline V gene, CDR1 is GTSNPN and CDR2 is SVGIG (reference sequence). The DNA of the CDR3 is TGTGCCTTCTCCGGGACAGGGGGCGTTCAGCCCCAGCATTTT. It is translated as CAFSGTGGVQPQHF.

At least ten counts were recorded for this clonotype. V usage is TRBV10-3 and J usage is TRBJ1-6; D call uncertain. The CDR3 covers 14 residues. The V end lost 6 bases, the J end lost 7 bases, and 13 bases lay between the germline ends. Germline V CDR1 and CDR2: ENHRY, SYGVKD. This chain's CDR3 is CAIRGPSGNSPLHF. CDR3 nucleotide sequence: TGTGCCATCAGAGGACCGAGTGGGAATTCACCCCTCCACTTT.

This clonotype was counted between two and nine times. The CDR3 bases are TGTGCCAGCAGCCAAATCACGCGACTAGCGGGAGGAAACGAGCAGTACTTC. Its protein product is CASSQITRLAGGNEQYF. V is TRBV3-1 and J is TRBJ2-7, with 13 bases fitting TRBD2. J lost 5 bases, V lost 2 bases, and 9 bases had no gene match. This CDR3 has 17 amino acids. Per germline, CDR1 LGHDT and CDR2 YNNKEL (reference sequence).

Details on this clonotype: An end of the junction differs from the germline gene, which may be a read error. This chain connects TRBV20-1 to TRBJ1-2; 7 bases are a match to TRBD1. The CDR3 consists of 16 residues. Germline CDR1 reads DFQATT; CDR2 reads SNEGSKA (reference sequence). The CDR3 is CSARDRADLTNYGYTF. CDR3 DNA: TGCAGTGCTCGAGACAGGGCGGATCTAACTAACTATGGCTACACCTTC.

This clonotype was counted many times. The V and J genes are TRBV11-2 and TRBJ1-1; the D gene is possibly TRBD1 (5 bases). Trimming stripped 5 bases from V and 3 bases from J, with 10 bases between. The CDR3 extends over 13 amino acids. From germline, CDR1 is SGHAT and CDR2 FQNNGV. The DNA of the CDR3 is TGTGCCAGCAGCCTACAGGATTACACTGAAGCTTTCTTT. This gives the protein CASSLQDYTEAFF.

In this sample, this clonotype turned up many times. The chain employs TRBV7-9 and TRBJ2-3; tentatively, D is TRBD1 (6 bases). Looked up from germline, CDR1 is SEHNR and CDR2 is FQNEAQ (reference sequence). The CDR3 spans 15 residues. Trimming shortened V by 4 bases and J by 2 bases, and 13 bases separated the two germline ends. The CDR3 region has the DNA TGTGCCAGCAGCTCGACAGGAGCCCACACAGATACGCAGTATTTT. Translation: CASSSTGAHTDTQYF.

This clonotype has only a few counts. The gene calls are TRBV5-1 and TRBJ2-7; tentatively, D is TRBD2 (7 bases). CDR1 is SGHRS, CDR2 YFSETQ, per germline. This CDR3 spans 17 amino acids. V was pared by 2 bases and J by 1 base, with 19 bases between. The CDR3 here is CASSFLGGLSLSYEQYF. CDR3 nucleotide sequence: TGCGCCAGCAGCTTCCTCGGGGGGCTTTCTTTATCCTACGAGCAGTACTTC.